This T cell receptor beta chain was found in a study of T cell responses to AZD1222 COVID-19 vaccine. This CDR3 is built from 15 residues. V was cut by 0 bases and J by 7 bases, with 15 bases left in between. Germline V CDR1 and CDR2: SGHVS, FNYEAQ. The data were produced by immunoSEQ multiplex PCR, yet TCRdb's version contains in-frame clones alone and is incomplete. Of about 130,000 clones in the sample, 88% were seen once. This receptor was identified in an adult who received the AZD1222 COVID-19 vaccine. The V gene is TRBV7-6, the J gene TRBJ2-5; TRBD1 is a possible D gene (5 bases). Material: peripheral blood, obtained 28 days after the second AZD1222 dose. The CDR3 DNA sequence: TGTGCCAGCAGCTTAGCGGTTCCGACAGATGGGACCCAGTACTTC. Protein sequence: CASSLAVPTDGTQYF.